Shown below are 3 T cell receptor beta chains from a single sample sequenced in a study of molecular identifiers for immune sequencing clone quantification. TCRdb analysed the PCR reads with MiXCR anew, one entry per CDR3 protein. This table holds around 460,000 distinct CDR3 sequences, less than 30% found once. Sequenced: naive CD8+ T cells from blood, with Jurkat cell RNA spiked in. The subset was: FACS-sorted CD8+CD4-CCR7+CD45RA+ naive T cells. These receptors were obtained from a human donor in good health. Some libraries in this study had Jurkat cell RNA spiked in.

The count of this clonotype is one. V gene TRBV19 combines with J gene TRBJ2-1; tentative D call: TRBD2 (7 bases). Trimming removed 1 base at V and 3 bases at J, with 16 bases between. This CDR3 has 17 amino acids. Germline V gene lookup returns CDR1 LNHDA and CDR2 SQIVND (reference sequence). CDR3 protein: CASSIAGGQPFYNEQFF. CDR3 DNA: TGTGCCAGTAGTATAGCCGGGGGGCAACCCTTCTACAATGAGCAGTTCTTC.

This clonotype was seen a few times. The CDR3 reads CASSLSRGVYEQYF. In DNA, the CDR3 is TGTGCCAGCAGTTTATCTCGGGGGGTCTACGAGCAGTACTTC. The chain uses TRBV28 and TRBJ2-7; 7 nucleotides line up with TRBD2. After removal of 1 base from V and 3 bases from J, the junction contained 3 bases not matched to a gene. Germline V gene data show CDR1 as MDHEN and CDR2 as SYDVKM. The CDR3 is 14 residues long.

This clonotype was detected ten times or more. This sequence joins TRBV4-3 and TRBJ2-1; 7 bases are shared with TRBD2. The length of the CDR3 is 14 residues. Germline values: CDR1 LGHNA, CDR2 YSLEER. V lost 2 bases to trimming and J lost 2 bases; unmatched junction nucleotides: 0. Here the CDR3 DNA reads TGCGCCAGCAGCCAACGGGGGGCCTACAATGAGCAGTTCTTC. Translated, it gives CASSQRGAYNEQFF.